Presented here are 32 T cell receptor beta chains from one specimen sequenced in a study of T-cell reconstitution after alpha-beta-depleted transplantation in children. The library targeted TCRbeta and was prepared with unique molecular identifiers. One entry per CDR3 protein results from TCRdb running MiXCR on the PCR reads. The sample comprises about 980,000 distinct CDR3 sequences, roughly 31% of which are singletons, and about 28% rests with the top ten. The material was PBMCs, mostly from graft donor cells, obtained 360 days after TCRalphabeta/CD19-depleted stem cell transplant. These receptors came from a boy under three years old who had a stem cell transplant for SCID, so the T cells may come from the graft donor.

The rearrangement joins TRBV20-1 to TRBJ2-3; TRBD2 aligns across 7 bases. Unmatched junction bases numbered 11, after V lost 4 bases and J lost 7 bases. Germline lookup yields CDR1 DFQATT and CDR2 SNEGSKA (reference sequence). This CDR3 spans 14 amino acids. CDR3 region: CSATNPWGGYTQYF. As DNA, the CDR3 is TGCAGTGCTACCAACCCTTGGGGGGGGTATACGCAGTATTTT.

The V call is TRBV7-9, the J call TRBJ1-4; D possibly corresponds to TRBD1 (6 bases). The CDR3 length is 15 residues. Trimming cost V 1 base and J 8 bases, with 14 bases left between them. Germline V lookup: CDR1 SEHNR, CDR2 FQNEAQ (reference sequence). The CDR3 here is CASSLVPDSREKLFF. The CDR3 DNA follows: TGTGCCAGCAGCTTAGTCCCGGACAGTCGGGAAAAACTGTTTTTT.

V is TRBV12-3 or TRBV12-4 and J is TRBJ2-2; the D call may be TRBD1 or TRBD2 (5 bases each). The CDR3 is 15 amino acids. V shed 3 bases and J shed 7 bases, with 15 bases lying between them. The CDR3 bases are TGTGCCAGCAGTTTCGGGACGGGGAATGGCGGGGAGCTGTTTTTT. Translating gives CASSFGTGNGGELFF.

The chain joins TRBV7-2 to TRBJ1-2, with no clear D. The V end was cut by 1 base, the J end by 4 bases, with 10 bases between. This CDR3 comprises 14 residues. The germline CDR1 and CDR2 sequences are SGHTA and FQGNSA. CDR3 loop: CASSLVGLLYGYTF. The CDR3 DNA follows: TGTGCCAGCAGCTTAGTAGGCTTGCTCTATGGCTACACCTTC.

This clonotype has a handful of counts. A much larger clonotype is one base distant, so this may be a read error. The gene calls are TRBV5-1 and TRBJ2-7, with 9 bases fitting TRBD1. Germline lookup yields CDR1 SGHRS and CDR2 YFSETQ. Trimming cost V 0 bases and J 5 bases; bases outside gene matches: 3. The CDR3 covers 14 residues. In nucleotides, the CDR3 is TGCGCCAGCAGCTTGGGGACAGGGGCCAACGAGCAGTACTTC. Translation: CASSLGTGANEQYF.

The gene calls are TRBV12-3 or TRBV12-4 and TRBJ1-1, with 7 bases that match TRBD1. The CDR3 is made up of 15 amino acids. After removal of 2 bases from V and 5 bases from J, the junction contained 8 bases not matched to a gene. The CDR3 region has the DNA TGTGCCAGCAGTTTAAGGGGACAGAGGGCGACTGAAGCTTTCTTT. Amino acids: CASSLRGQRATEAFF.

The chain joins TRBV7-3 to TRBJ2-3; 7 nucleotides agree with TRBD2. Germline loops: CDR1 SGHTA, CDR2 FQGTGA. Trimming took 5 bases from V and 0 from J; bases not matched to a gene: 8. The CDR3 loop spans 16 amino acids. The CDR3 sequence: CASSPGGGSSTDTQYF. In nucleotides, the CDR3 is TGTGCCAGCAGCCCAGGCGGGGGTAGTAGCACAGATACGCAGTATTTT. Variable domain in full (rest from reference TRBV7-3 and TRBJ2-3): GAGVSQTPSNKVTEKGKYVELRCDPISGHTALYWYRQSLGQGPEFLIYFQGTGAADDSGLPNDRFFAVRPEGSVSTLKIQRTERGDSAVYLCASSPGGGSSTDTQYFGPGTRLTVL.

This rearrangement joins TRBV12-3 or TRBV12-4 to TRBJ1-5; D call uncertain. The CDR3 has 14 residues. Trimming removed 3 bases at V and 6 bases at J, with 12 bases between. CDR3 amino acids: CASSFGRESQPQHF. Written as DNA, the CDR3 is TGTGCCAGCAGTTTTGGGAGGGAGAGTCAGCCCCAGCATTTT.

J is TRBJ2-7 and V is TRBV7-9; 7 bases fit TRBD1. With 6 bases clipped from V and 0 bases from J, the junction kept 5 bases outside the gene matches. Germline V gene sequence: CDR1 SEHNR, CDR2 FQNEAQ (reference sequence). The CDR3 has 14 amino acids. For the CDR3, the DNA is TGTGCCAGCAGTGGGGACAGCAGCTCCTACGAGCAGTACTTC. Protein product: CASSGDSSSYEQYF.

This clonotype was counted a few times. The chain couples TRBV6-5 to TRBJ1-2; D is perhaps TRBD1 (5 bases). V lost 4 bases and J 0 bases, leaving 15 bases between the germline ends. Per the germline V gene, CDR1 is MNHEY and CDR2 is SVGAGI. There are 16 residues in the CDR3. The CDR3 sequence: CASSSGLRAANYGYTF. The CDR3 nucleotides are TGTGCCAGCAGTTCCGGGCTCAGGGCAGCTAACTATGGCTACACCTTC.

In this sample, this clonotype turned up once. V and J are TRBV12-3 or TRBV12-4 and TRBJ1-2; 7 nucleotides line up with TRBD1. The ends lost 6 bases at V and 7 bases at J; junction bases unmatched: 14. This CDR3 is built from 15 residues. The CDR3 protein is CASSTRGNRGGGYTF. CDR3 DNA: TGTGCCAGCAGCACACGGGGCAACAGGGGCGGTGGCTACACCTTC.

V and J are TRBV18 and TRBJ2-5, with TRBD1 as a possible D gene (6 bases). V was shortened by 2 bases and J by 5 bases, with 15 bases between the two germline ends. In germline, CDR1 is KGHSH, CDR2 LQKENI. The CDR3 has 15 amino acids. The DNA of the CDR3 is TGTGCCAGCTCACCAGTCACTAGTGGGGGCGAGACCCAGTACTTC. Translating gives CASSPVTSGGETQYF.

The rearrangement joins TRBV6-5 to TRBJ1-2; TRBD1 is a possible D gene (6 bases). Per the germline V gene, CDR1 is MNHEY and CDR2 is SVGAGI. V shed 2 bases and J shed 8 bases, with 9 bases lying between them. There are 12 residues in the CDR3. This CDR3 is CASSYRGGGYTF. In DNA form, the CDR3 reads TGTGCCAGCAGTTACCGGGGGGGCGGCTACACCTTC.

The chain combines TRBV4-1 with TRBJ1-6; 9 bases fit TRBD1. Germline V lookup: CDR1 MGHRA, CDR2 YSYEKL. The CDR3 totals 19 residues. V trimming: 0 bases; J trimming: 0 bases; junction bases outside the gene matches: 6. In DNA, the CDR3 is TGCGCCAGCAGCCAAGAGGTAGACAGGGGGAGCTCCTATAATTCACCCCTCCACTTT. Amino acids: CASSQEVDRGSSYNSPLHF.

This clonotype was seen a few times. The J gene is TRBJ2-1, the V gene TRBV7-2; D uncertain. The CDR3 length is 12 residues. Germline loops: CDR1 SGHTA, CDR2 FQGNSA. V lost 5 bases and J 15 bases, leaving 17 bases between the germline ends. The CDR3 protein is CASSPPSAIRFF. The CDR3 bases are TGTGCCAGCAGCCCGCCCTCGGCTATACGGTTCTTC.

This clonotype was recorded a few times. This chain links TRBV12-3 or TRBV12-4 with TRBJ2-1; 14 positions match TRBD2. After removal of 6 bases from V and 7 bases from J, the junction contained 8 bases not matched to a gene. This CDR3 has 16 residues. The chain's CDR3 is CASRVTSGGALNEQFF. As DNA, the CDR3 is TGTGCCAGCAGGGTGACTAGCGGGGGGGCGCTAAATGAGCAGTTCTTC.

This chain links TRBV5-1 with TRBJ2-5, with D perhaps being TRBD1 or TRBD2 (6 bases each). Trimming took off 4 bases at V and 6 bases at J, with 13 bases between the two ends. The CDR3 totals 13 residues. The germline V gene has CDR1 SGHRS and CDR2 YFSETQ. The CDR3 DNA reads as TGCGCCAGCAGCGGAGGGGGGTTGAAGACCCAGTACTTC. Amino acids: CASSGGGLKTQYF. Supplemented by reference TRBV5-1 and TRBJ2-5, the full variable domain reads KAGVTQTPRYLIKTRGQQVTLSCSPISGHRSVSWYQQTPGQGLQFLFEYFSETQRNKGNFPGRFSGRQFSNSRSEMNVSTLELGDSALYLCASSGGGLKTQYFGPGTRLLVL.

The chain carries TRBV20-1 and TRBJ2-4, with TRBD1 identical over 8 bases. This CDR3 region has 15 residues. V dropped 8 bases and J dropped 7; count of bases not matched to a gene: 16. CDR1 and CDR2 from the germline V gene are DFQATT and SNEGSKA (reference sequence). In DNA, the CDR3 is TGCAGTACACGTTTTCGACGGACAGGGAGGAACATTCAGTACTTC. Amino acid sequence: CSTRFRRTGRNIQYF.

This clonotype was counted a few times. The chain combines TRBV20-1 with TRBJ2-7; D remains ambiguous. V was cut by 4 bases and J by 2 bases, with 6 bases left in between. This CDR3 region has 11 residues. Germline V lookup: CDR1 DFQATT, CDR2 SNEGSKA (reference sequence). CDR3 in DNA: TGCAGTGCTATAACAGCCTACGAGCAGTACTTC. Amino acids: CSAITAYEQYF.

This clonotype was seen a handful of times. This chain joins TRBV9 and TRBJ2-7, with 7 bases aligning to TRBD1. CDR1 is SGDLS and CDR2 is YYNGEE in the germline V gene. The CDR3 has 14 amino acids. V lost 4 bases and J lost 3; bases outside the gene matches: 7. CDR3 sequence: CASSQGDRNYEQYF. The CDR3 DNA sequence: TGTGCCAGCAGCCAAGGGGACAGAAACTACGAGCAGTACTTC.

The CDR3 reads CASSPGTRRDTQYF. In DNA form, the CDR3 reads TGTGCCAGCAGTCCAGGGACTAGGAGGGATACGCAGTATTTT. The J gene is TRBJ2-3, the V gene TRBV12-3 or TRBV12-4, with 8 bases fitting TRBD2. CDR3 size: 14 residues. Trimming took 5 bases from V and 6 from J; bases not matched to a gene: 7.

The chain joins TRBV7-3 to TRBJ2-3, with 7 bases aligning to TRBD1. This CDR3 spans 16 amino acids. Germline V gene data show CDR1 as SGHTA and CDR2 as FQGTGA. V was pared by 5 bases and J by 4 bases, with 12 bases of the junction left unmatched. The CDR3 loop reads CASSPLPDRLADTQYF. The CDR3 region has the DNA TGTGCCAGCAGCCCCTTGCCGGACAGGCTGGCAGATACGCAGTATTTT.

The sample holds a few counts of this clonotype. The chain employs TRBV20-1 and TRBJ2-1; 12 nucleotides line up with TRBD2. The CDR3 consists of 14 residues. The ends lost 6 bases at V and 1 base at J; junction bases unmatched: 1. From germline, CDR1 is DFQATT and CDR2 SNEGSKA (reference sequence). CDR3 bases: TGCAGTGCAACTAGCGGGGGGTCCTACAATGAGCAGTTCTTC. Encoded protein: CSATSGGSYNEQFF.

The CDR3 bases are TGTGCCAGCAGTCGACGGACAGGGGTGCGCGAGCAGTACTTC. As protein: CASSRRTGVREQYF. This chain uses TRBV28 with TRBJ2-7; 9 bases map to TRBD1. Germline CDR1 MDHEN, CDR2 SYDVKM. The CDR3 is 14 amino acids. V gave up 5 bases and J gave up 6 bases; unmatched junction bases: 8.

This clonotype was counted only a few times. The V gene is TRBV20-1, the J gene TRBJ2-1, with 10 bases aligning to TRBD2. CDR3 size: 14 residues. Germline CDR1 reads DFQATT; CDR2 reads SNEGSKA (reference sequence). The V gene end was trimmed by 2 bases and the J gene end by 8 bases; junction bases not matched to a gene: 6. The CDR3 DNA reads as TGCAGTGCTAGAACTAGCGGGGTGTTGGATGAGCAGTTCTTC. It specifies CSARTSGVLDEQFF.

The V and J genes are TRBV2 and TRBJ1-2; tentative D call: TRBD1 (6 bases). Germline V gene data show CDR1 as SNHLY and CDR2 as FYNNEI. The ends were cut back, 2 bases at V and 8 bases at J, with 18 bases in the middle. There are 15 residues in the CDR3. The CDR3 loop is CASSELRAYRDGYTF. In DNA, the CDR3 is TGTGCCAGCAGTGAATTGCGCGCGTACAGGGACGGCTACACCTTC.

The rearrangement joins TRBV6-5 to TRBJ1-2; 7 bases fit TRBD1. Trimming cost V 2 bases and J 0 bases; bases outside gene matches: 15. CDR1 is MNHEY and CDR2 is SVGAGI in the germline V gene. The CDR3 extends over 19 amino acids. DNA of the CDR3: TGTGCCAGCAGTTACGCAGGGACAGATATCCTGCGGGCTAACTATGGCTACACCTTC. Translated: CASSYAGTDILRANYGYTF.

This clonotype was seen a handful of times. The chain couples TRBV12-3 or TRBV12-4 to TRBJ1-2, with no clear D. Trimming left V 4 bases short and J 6 bases short, with 9 bases between. The CDR3 is made up of 12 amino acids. CDR3 nucleotide sequence: TGTGCCAGCAGTTCCCGCATTCATGGCTACACCTTC. Translated: CASSSRIHGYTF.

The chain couples TRBV7-9 to TRBJ2-1, with a possible D match to TRBD2 (6 bases). Per germline, CDR1 SEHNR and CDR2 FQNEAQ (reference sequence). This CDR3 is built from 16 residues. V lost 2 bases, J lost 3 bases, and 14 bases lay in between. CDR3 DNA sequence: TGTGCCAGCAGCTTACCCGGGACTGGGTACTACAATGAGCAGTTCTTC. It yields the protein CASSLPGTGYYNEQFF.

The chain is built from TRBV12-3 or TRBV12-4 and TRBJ2-2, with D uncertain. CDR3 length equals 14 residues. The ends were cut back, 7 bases at V and 4 bases at J, with 13 bases in the middle. The CDR3 DNA reads as TGTGCCAGCAAGGTTGAGAGCCCCACCGGGGAGCTGTTTTTT. Protein sequence: CASKVESPTGELFF.

This clonotype was seen a handful of times. The CDR3 is CASSLGGVNSYNEQFF. CDR3 DNA sequence: TGCGCCAGCAGCTTGGGGGGGGTCAATTCCTACAATGAGCAGTTCTTC. The J gene is TRBJ2-1, the V gene TRBV5-1, with TRBD2 as a possible D gene (6 bases). In germline, CDR1 is SGHRS, CDR2 YFSETQ. This CDR3 has 16 amino acids. Deletions cut 0 bases from V and 1 base from J, with 11 bases between.

The chain combines TRBV12-3 or TRBV12-4 with TRBJ2-3; 13 bases agree with TRBD2. This CDR3 is built from 18 residues. Losses at the gene ends were 5 bases for V and 1 base for J; bases not matched to a gene: 9. Written as DNA, the CDR3 is TGTGCCAGCAGTATCGGACTAGCGGGGGCCAGGGGCACAGATACGCAGTATTTT. Its protein product is CASSIGLAGARGTDTQYF.